This T cell receptor (beta chain) was retrieved from a study of T cells after yellow fever vaccination. One entry per CDR3 protein, called by TCRdb with MiXCR from the 5' RACE reads. The table lists a few hundred thousand distinct CDR3 sequences, 3.5% to 4.5% of them singletons, with just under 20% in the top ten. CDR1 is SGHVS and CDR2 is FNYEAQ in the germline V gene. V lost 1 base, J lost 7 bases, and 19 bases lay in between. The CDR3 consists of 16 residues. The chain combines TRBV7-6 with TRBJ2-5; D might be TRBD1 or TRBD2, each matching 5 bases. This sequence originates from a man aged 18 to 29 who received the YFV17D yellow fever vaccine. The specimen comprised PBMCs, sampled 15 days after the yellow fever booster vaccination. The chain's CDR3 is CASSLVERHNGATQYF. The CDR3 bases are TGTGCCAGCAGCTTAGTGGAGAGGCACAACGGGGCGACCCAGTACTTC.